The rows below give T cell receptor beta chains drawn from one sample of a study of blood T cell repertoires in COVID-19. The table came from immunoSEQ multiplex PCR; TCRdb's copy has only in-frame clones and leaves some out. The data contain approximately 72,000 clones, about nine tenths of them singletons. What was sequenced was peripheral blood. The source is a man aged 55 to 69 with acute or convalescent COVID-19. CDR3s include the opening cysteine and the closing phenylalanine or tryptophan. Clone size is given for some rows only: seen once, a few or many times, or a class if the clone is expanded.

j_call	cdr3_length	v_call	clone_size	cdr3_aa
TRBJ1-4	14	TRBV19	NA	CASSITATNEKLFF
TRBJ1-4	13	TRBV3-1/TRBV3-2	NA	CASSYRASEKLFF
TRBJ1-3	15	TRBV7-8	NA	CASSLETGYDNTIYF
TRBJ1-1	11	TRBV24-1	NA	CASRGDTEAFF
TRBJ2-1	11	TRBV29-1	NA	CSVVGYNEQFF
TRBJ1-6	14	TRBV11-2	once	CASSLMRFNSPLHF
TRBJ1-3	15	TRBV6-5	NA	CASTPAGSLGNTIYF
TRBJ1-5	13	TRBV9	NA	CASSVAPGQPQHF
TRBJ1-2	12	TRBV2	NA	CASREDSYGYTF
TRBJ1-1	13	TRBV9	NA	CASSVPVNTEAFF
TRBJ2-1	14	TRBV18	NA	CASSPQVADNEQFF
TRBJ1-1	15	TRBV5-1	NA	CASSPGGGRRTEAFF
TRBJ1-1	13	TRBV5-1	NA	CASKWQGASEAFF
TRBJ1-5	13	TRBV10-3	once	CAISDVEDQPQHF
TRBJ2-7	17	TRBV11-2	NA	CASSLKGQGRIGYEQYF
TRBJ2-1	14	TRBV16	NA	CASSLGQGGGEQFF
TRBJ1-1	17	TRBV27	NA	CASSWGGIEPMNTEAFF
TRBJ1-5	14	TRBV19	NA	CASSSDRVGQPQHF
TRBJ1-2	13	TRBV12-3/TRBV12-4	NA	CASRDRANYGYTF
TRBJ1-2	12	TRBV25-1	NA	CASSEYGYGYTF
TRBJ1-4	14	TRBV6-5	few	CASSREYTNEKLFF
TRBJ1-2	12	TRBV30	NA	CGGGDPRGGYTF
TRBJ1-1	14	TRBV29-1	NA	CSVDGDRENTEAFF
TRBJ1-1	13	TRBV7-7	NA	CASSLDGYTEAFF
TRBJ2-1	14	TRBV30	once	CAWSSGGAVSEQFF
TRBJ1-2	15	TRBV15	NA	CATSREGGANYGYTF
TRBJ2-2	17	TRBV18	NA	CASSPLAGRFTTGELFF
TRBJ1-1	13	TRBV11-2	NA	CASSRTGGLRAFF
TRBJ1-1	14	TRBV5-4	NA	CASSPGQMNTEAFF
TRBJ1-2	14	TRBV14	once	CASSPAGANYGYTF
TRBJ2-4	17	TRBV7-9	NA	CASSLVFRGSAKNIQYF
TRBJ2-3	15	TRBV7-2	NA	CASSLMTSGADTQYF
TRBJ1-1	14	TRBV7-2	NA	CASSLFGGQAEAFF
TRBJ2-7	15	TRBV30	once	CAWSASPPRVFEQYF
TRBJ2-5	16	TRBV7-6	NA	CASSLEDPRLLETQYF
TRBJ2-2	16	TRBV3-1/TRBV3-2	NA	CASSRDRGTDTGELFF
TRBJ1-6	13	TRBV29-1	NA	CSVGSGSNSPLHF
TRBJ2-3	14	TRBV28	once	CASSRQGSTDTQYF
TRBJ2-3	16	TRBV7-9	NA	CASSLGGLAGTDTQYF
TRBJ1-3	14	TRBV7-9	NA	CASSPLLQGITIYF
TRBJ1-2	14	TRBV5-1	NA	CASSLAGVDGSNTF
TRBJ1-2	14	TRBV5-1	NA	CASSLVLTGNGYTF
TRBJ1-2	16	TRBV7-9	NA	CASSISGTGGAYGYTF
TRBJ2-5	13	TRBV7-9	NA	CASSLDRAATQYF
TRBJ1-1	15	TRBV7-9	few	CASSPRGQVNTEAFF
TRBJ2-4	18	TRBV9	NA	CASSASEDRGPAKNIQYF
TRBJ2-1	16	TRBV5-1	NA	CASSYPEGGAWHEQFF
TRBJ2-2	16	TRBV2	NA	CASSPPNQGLTGELFF
TRBJ1-4	12	TRBV25-1	NA	CATGGYVEKLFF
TRBJ2-7	13	TRBV6-2/TRBV6-3	NA	CASSYSGRYEQYF